This paragraph reports one T cell receptor beta chain. What it binds is not known. V gave up 2 bases and J gave up 7 bases; unmatched junction bases: 8. The CDR3 loop spans 16 amino acids. CDR1 is SGHRS and CDR2 is YFSETQ in the germline V gene. Data came from immunoSEQ multiplex PCR; TCRdb stores just in-frame clones and leaves some out. The profile shows 15,000 to 20,000 clones, 73% of them singletons. These data are taken from a study of tumor-infiltrating lymphocytes in localized non-small cell lung cancer. Study details: Several tumor histologies, both smoking statuses, and some post-neoadjuvant chemotherapy samples were included. Findings and caveats of the study: T-cell fraction did not differ between immunotypes IM1 and IM2. Recurrence-free survival showed no association with tumor T-cell fraction. Each assay used a separate piece of the same tissue.

This receptor was taken from a human donor with non-small cell lung cancer. What was sequenced was lung tumor tissue. V gene TRBV5-1 combines with J gene TRBJ1-6; 8 bases line up with TRBD1. CDR3 sequence: CASSLFGDRGNSPLHF. Here the CDR3 DNA reads TGCGCCAGCAGCTTATTTGGTGACAGGGGAAATTCACCCCTCCACTTT.